One sample yielded the 8 T cell receptor beta chains listed below, sequenced in a study of blood T cell repertoires in COVID-19. The table came from immunoSEQ multiplex PCR; TCRdb's copy has only in-frame clones and leaves some out. The top ten clones hold 6.5% to 9.5% of a sample with 70,000 to 100,000 clones, roughly 88% of them seen once. Sequencing was carried out using peripheral blood. The receptors shown here come from a woman between 65 and 79 years old with acute or convalescent COVID-19.

The V and J genes are TRBV27 and TRBJ2-1; 11 bases line up with TRBD2. The junction had 4 bases not matched to a gene; V was cut back by 1 base and J by 8 bases. Germline assignment: CDR1 MNHEY and CDR2 SMNVEV (reference sequence). The CDR3 is made up of 15 amino acids. CDR3 coding DNA: TGTGCCAGCAGTTTATTTAGCGGGGGGGCCTATGAGCAGTTCTTC. Its protein product is CASSLFSGGAYEQFF.

In its sample, this clone was seen a few times. The CDR3: CASKPSLAGSTDTQYF. The CDR3 DNA follows: TGTGCCAGCAAGCCCTCACTAGCGGGGAGCACAGATACGCAGTATTTT. This chain links TRBV9 with TRBJ2-3, with 10 bases fitting TRBD2. V dropped 6 bases and J dropped 0; count of bases not matched to a gene: 7. There are 16 residues in the CDR3. Per germline, CDR1 SGDLS and CDR2 YYNGEE.

The chain links TRBV3-1 (or the pseudogene TRBV3-2) to TRBJ1-2; D is unclear. The V end lost 0 bases, the J end lost 0 bases, and 8 bases lay between the germline ends. The CDR3 is 15 amino acids. The germline V gene has CDR1 LGHDT and CDR2 YNNKEL (reference sequence). CDR3 loop: CASSQDLTPNYGYTF. DNA of the CDR3: TGTGCCAGCAGCCAAGACCTGACACCTAACTATGGCTACACCTTC.

The chain recombines TRBV6-2 or TRBV6-3 with TRBJ2-4; D gene unclear. The germline gives CDR1 MNHEY, CDR2 SVGEGT. Trimming left V 6 bases short and J 0 bases short, with 12 bases between. The CDR3 totals 15 residues. The CDR3, as DNA: TGTGCCAGCAGCGATGGCCCCTTAGCCAAAAACATTCAGTACTTC. This sequence encodes CASSDGPLAKNIQYF.

The chain couples TRBV5-1 to TRBJ1-4, with no clear D. The CDR3 runs 16 residues. V lost 1 base to trimming and J lost 4 bases, with 14 bases between them. The V gene's germline CDR1 is SGHRS and CDR2 YFSETQ. Here the CDR3 reads CASSLTGVDLNEKLFF. The DNA for the CDR3 is TGCGCCAGCAGCTTGACCGGGGTAGACCTTAATGAAAAACTGTTTTTT. Complete variable domain (other parts from reference TRBV5-1 and TRBJ1-4): KAGVTQTPRYLIKTRGQQVTLSCSPISGHRSVSWYQQTPGQGLQFLFEYFSETQRNKGNFPGRFSGRQFSNSRSEMNVSTLELGDSALYLCASSLTGVDLNEKLFFGSGTQLSVL.

V gene TRBV2 combines with J gene TRBJ2-5; TRBD2 is a possible D gene (5 bases). The CDR3 totals 15 residues. Germline V gene sequence: CDR1 SNHLY, CDR2 FYNNEI. Trimming left V 3 bases short and J 1 base short, with 12 bases between. The CDR3: CASSDGRVIQETQYF. In DNA, the CDR3 is TGTGCCAGCAGTGACGGGCGGGTGATCCAAGAGACCCAGTACTTC. The variable domain in full, with the rest retrieved from reference TRBV2 and TRBJ2-5, is EPEVTQTPSHQVTQMGQEVILRCVPISNHLYFYWYRQILGQKVEFLVSFYNNEISEKSEIFDDQFSVERPDGSNFTLKIRSTKLEDSAMYFCASSDGRVIQETQYFGPGTRLLVL.

This chain uses TRBV7-8 with TRBJ1-2; TRBD1 is a possible D gene (5 bases). The germline gives CDR1 SGHVS, CDR2 FQNEAQ. This CDR3 has 13 amino acids. The V end lost 5 bases, the J end lost 5 bases, and 12 bases lay between the germline ends. The CDR3 bases are TGTGCCAGCAGCATCTTCACAGGTTATGGCTACACCTTC. Its protein is CASSIFTGYGYTF.

The chain has TRBV27 and TRBJ2-1; 8 bases are shared with TRBD1. Germline V gene sequence: CDR1 MNHEY, CDR2 SMNVEV (reference sequence). V trimming: 5 bases; J trimming: 16 bases; junction bases outside the gene matches: 10. The CDR3 is made up of 12 amino acids. CDR3: CASSELRGQGFF. CDR3 nucleotide sequence: TGTGCCAGCAGTGAGCTTCGAGGACAGGGTTTCTTC.